These 14 T cell receptor beta chains were sequenced from one sample in a study of cytomegalovirus exposure and HLA in healthy donors. Libraries were prepared by immunoSEQ multiplex PCR; TCRdb keeps only in-frame clonotypes and omits some of them. The sample carries about 180,000 clones, roughly 85% recorded once. The sequenced material came from PBMCs. Receptors originate from a man aged 18 to 30 in good health and CMV-seropositive.

This clone came up once. This chain uses TRBV5-4 with TRBJ1-5, with D unresolved. Germline-derived CDR1 and CDR2 are SGHNT and YYREEE (reference sequence). Trimming shortened V by 1 base and J by 5 bases, and 10 bases separated the two germline ends. The CDR3 consists of 14 residues. In DNA, the CDR3 is TGTGCCAGCAGCTTGCGGGGAAGCGATCAGCCCCAGCATTTT. Translation gives CASSLRGSDQPQHF. The entire variable domain, with the rest obtained from reference TRBV5-4 and TRBJ1-5, is as follows: ETGVTQSPTHLIKTRGQQVTLRCSSQSGHNTVSWYQQALGQGPQFIFQYYREEENGRGNFPPRFSGLQFPNYSSELNVNALELDDSALYLCASSLRGSDQPQHFGDGTRLSIL.

The chain couples TRBV19 to TRBJ1-1; TRBD1 might be the D (5 bases). Trimming pared 2 bases from V and 6 bases from J, leaving 10 bases between. The CDR3 sequence is 13 residues long. CDR1 and CDR2 (germline): LNHDA, SQIVND (reference sequence). CDR3 sequence: CASSIMGGAEAFF. The CDR3 DNA reads as TGTGCCAGTAGTATAATGGGGGGGGCTGAAGCTTTCTTT.

With respect to this clone: Mismatch with germline at one junction end may stem from a read error. J is TRBJ2-2 and V is TRBV27; 7 nucleotides agree with TRBD2. CDR3 length: 18 amino acids. The V gene's germline CDR1 is MNHEY and CDR2 SMNVEV (reference sequence). This CDR3 is CASSRLAPRPANTGELFF. The CDR3 DNA is TGTGCCAGCAGTCGACTAGCACCCAGACCCGCGAACACCGGGGAGCTATTTTTT.

The chain combines TRBV28 with TRBJ1-1, with D possibly matching TRBD1 (5 bases). V was trimmed by 3 bases and J by 1 base, leaving 18 bases between them. The CDR3 is made up of 17 amino acids. The germline V gene has CDR1 MDHEN and CDR2 SYDVKM. The CDR3 sequence is CASSFRGSPRPNTEAFF. In DNA form, the CDR3 reads TGTGCCAGCAGTTTTCGGGGGAGCCCGAGACCGAACACTGAAGCTTTCTTT.

This chain uses TRBV4-1 with TRBJ2-7; 7 bases match TRBD2. Germline V gene data show CDR1 as MGHRA and CDR2 as YSYEKL. J gave up 0 bases and V 4 bases, and 6 bases lay outside the gene matches. The length of the CDR3 is 15 residues. For the CDR3, the DNA is TGCGCCAGCAGCCCCCTGCGGGGGAGCTCCTACGAGCAGTACTTC. Its protein is CASSPLRGSSYEQYF.

The rearrangement links TRBV9 to TRBJ2-2; 9 bases are a match to TRBD2. Germline CDR1 SGDLS, CDR2 YYNGEE. Unmatched junction bases numbered 3, after V lost 0 bases and J lost 3 bases. CDR3 length equals 16 residues. The CDR3 DNA reads TGTGCCAGCAGCGTAGATCAGCGGGGGGACACCGGGGAGCTGTTTTTT. Protein: CASSVDQRGDTGELFF. Filled out from reference TRBV9 and TRBJ2-2, the complete variable domain reads DSGVTQTPKHLITATGQRVTLRCSPRSGDLSVYWYQQSLDQGLQFLIQYYNGEERAKGNILERFSAQQFPDLHSELNLSSLELGDSALYFCASSVDQRGDTGELFFGEGSRLTVL.

The chain recombines TRBV28 with TRBJ2-1; 8 bases align to TRBD2. CDR3 size: 15 residues. CDR1 and CDR2 (germline): MDHEN, SYDVKM. After removal of 8 bases from V and 6 bases from J, the junction contained 12 bases not matched to a gene. The CDR3 coding sequence is TGTGCCAGCGATCAATTCGGGGGGGTCATCAATGAGCAGTTCTTC. This gives the protein CASDQFGGVINEQFF.

The gene calls are TRBV4-1 and TRBJ2-2, with D tentatively TRBD1 (6 bases). In germline, CDR1 is MGHRA, CDR2 YSYEKL. V lost 0 bases and J 6 bases, leaving 14 bases between the germline ends. The CDR3 spans 16 residues. The CDR3 nucleotides read TGCGCCAGCAGCCAAGAAGGGACATCTGGGGCCGGGGAGCTGTTTTTT. It specifies CASSQEGTSGAGELFF.

The V call is TRBV28, the J call TRBJ1-1; 9 bases agree with TRBD1. J was trimmed by 4 bases and V by 5 bases; bases with no gene match: 8. CDR3 length: 15 residues. Germline lookup yields CDR1 MDHEN and CDR2 SYDVKM. The CDR3 loop reads CASSLGGQGRTEAFF. In nucleotides, the CDR3 is TGTGCCAGCAGTCTGGGGGGACAGGGACGCACTGAAGCTTTCTTT.

The V and J genes are TRBV20-1 and TRBJ2-7; D remains ambiguous. The CDR3 runs to 11 residues. Germline loops: CDR1 DFQATT, CDR2 SNEGSKA (reference sequence). The V end lost 3 bases, the J end lost 5 bases, and 8 bases lay between the germline ends. The CDR3, as DNA: TGCAGTGCTAGTATAGAGGACGAGCAGTACTTC. Encoded protein: CSASIEDEQYF.

The genes are TRBV6-5 and TRBJ1-1, with a possible D match to TRBD1 (6 bases). V was clipped by 5 bases and J by 1 base, with 8 bases between them. The CDR3 runs to 13 residues. Germline CDR1 reads MNHEY; CDR2 reads SVGAGI. The DNA for the CDR3 is TGTGCCAGCAGTCAACAGGGGAACACTGAAGCTTTCTTT. Encoded protein: CASSQQGNTEAFF.

This clone was counted a single time. The chain links TRBV7-3 to TRBJ2-3; possibly TRBD2 for D (5 bases). CDR3 length: 15 amino acids. From germline, CDR1 is SGHTA and CDR2 FQGTGA. Trimming left V 5 bases short and J 3 bases short, with 15 bases between. The CDR3 sequence is CASSAIALRTDTQYF. DNA for the CDR3: TGTGCCAGCAGCGCCATAGCGCTAAGAACAGATACGCAGTATTTT.

The chain recombines TRBV29-1 with TRBJ2-1; possibly TRBD2 for D (6 bases). CDR1 is SQVTM, CDR2 ANQGSEA, per germline. V dropped 3 bases and J dropped 0 bases, with 15 bases sitting between them. The CDR3 is 16 amino acids. CDR3: CSVDPDYPSSYNEQFF. CDR3 nucleotide sequence: TGCAGCGTTGACCCGGACTATCCTAGCTCCTACAATGAGCAGTTCTTC.

The chain has TRBV2 and TRBJ2-7, with 9 positions matching TRBD1. V gave up 6 bases and J gave up 2 bases; unmatched junction bases: 2. This CDR3 region has 13 residues. Germline assignment: CDR1 SNHLY and CDR2 FYNNEI. In DNA form, the CDR3 reads TGTGCCAGCAGGGGACAGGGAACCTACGAGCAGTACTTC. As protein: CASRGQGTYEQYF.